The 6 T cell receptor beta chains presented below share a single source sample, sequenced in a study of high-grade serous ovarian cancer treatment subgroups. Tumor samples were obtained before definitive surgery or chemotherapy. TCRdb's table, derived via immunoSEQ multiplex PCR, lists solely in-frame clones and lacks some. The data hold more than 6,000 clones, with over 70% observed a single time. Sequenced input: tumor tissue. These receptors came from a human donor with high-grade serous ovarian cancer.

The V gene is TRBV19, the J gene TRBJ2-7; 11 nucleotides match TRBD1. Germline-derived CDR1 and CDR2 are LNHDA and SQIVND (reference sequence). The CDR3 has 16 residues. The V and J ends lost 5 bases and 0 bases, in that order; junction bases with no gene match: 6. The CDR3 spells CASSGNGQGASYEQYF. In DNA form, the CDR3 reads TGTGCCAGTAGTGGTAACGGACAGGGGGCCTCCTACGAGCAGTACTTC.

The V gene is TRBV5-8, the J gene TRBJ2-7, with D perhaps matching TRBD1 (5 bases). CDR1 and CDR2 (germline): SGHTS, YDEGEE. Trimming removed 7 bases at V and 0 bases at J, with 11 bases between. The CDR3 spans 13 residues. Here the CDR3 reads CASLIQGSYEQYF. In DNA form, the CDR3 reads TGTGCCAGCTTGATTCAGGGCTCCTACGAGCAGTACTTC.

The chain couples TRBV28 to TRBJ2-5; D possibly matches TRBD1 or TRBD2 (5 bases each). The CDR3 length is 16 residues. The germline V gene encodes CDR1 MDHEN and CDR2 SYDVKM. V was cut by 8 bases and J by 4 bases, with 23 bases left in between. The CDR3 coding sequence is TGTGCCAGCGCGAAGGGACGGGGATGGTTTGGAGAGACCCAGTACTTC. Translating gives CASAKGRGWFGETQYF.

The chain couples TRBV27 to TRBJ2-2; D is perhaps TRBD1 (6 bases). Germline lookup yields CDR1 MNHEY and CDR2 SMNVEV (reference sequence). Trimming left V 6 bases short and J 1 base short, with 9 bases between. CDR3 length: 14 amino acids. The CDR3 sequence: CASSMGQNTGELFF. The CDR3 DNA reads TGTGCCAGCAGCATGGGACAGAACACCGGGGAGCTGTTTTTT.

The chain is built from TRBV27 and TRBJ2-7, with D hard to call. The germline V gene has CDR1 MNHEY and CDR2 SMNVEV (reference sequence). The CDR3 extends over 12 amino acids. Trimming took off 6 bases at V and 5 bases at J, with 11 bases between the two ends. The CDR3 sequence is CASRSQVHEQYF. The CDR3, as DNA: TGTGCCAGCAGATCTCAAGTCCACGAGCAGTACTTC.

The rearrangement joins TRBV5-4 to TRBJ1-2; D not certain. Per germline, CDR1 SGHNT and CDR2 YYREEE (reference sequence). Trimming left V 2 bases short and J 1 base short, with 12 bases between. The CDR3 consists of 15 residues. The CDR3 bases are TGTGCCAGCAGCTTCTCCAGGAGATTTAACTATGGCTACACCTTC. It encodes CASSFSRRFNYGYTF. Together with reference TRBV5-4 and TRBJ1-2, the CDR3 gives the full variable domain: ETGVTQSPTHLIKTRGQQVTLRCSSQSGHNTVSWYQQALGQGPQFIFQYYREEENGRGNFPPRFSGLQFPNYSSELNVNALELDDSALYLCASSFSRRFNYGYTFGSGTRLTVV.